This T cell receptor (beta chain) was sequenced during a study of cytomegalovirus exposure and HLA in healthy donors. Regarding the study as a whole: A reported reduction in N-insertions relative to the approximately 670-donor mean was seen in an Asian-associated ancestry cluster in a later analysis.

The PCR made use of 60 Vbeta and 13 Jbeta primers. The method was immunoSEQ multiplex PCR; TCRdb's version includes in-frame clones alone and lacks a portion of them. Here the sample spans 200,000 to 250,000 clones, about four fifths being singletons. Remarks on this clone: Its specificity is not known.

Trimming took off 0 bases at V and 6 bases at J, with 12 bases between the two ends. Germline assignment: CDR1 SGHRS and CDR2 YFSETQ. The length of the CDR3 is 14 residues. The chain uses TRBV5-1 and TRBJ1-1; a weak D match, TRBD1 (5 bases). This sequence originates from a woman between 35 and 50 years old in good health and CMV-seropositive. The sequenced sample was PBMCs. The CDR3 DNA sequence: TGCGCCAGCAGCTTGGTAGGCAGGGCCCCTGAAGCTTTCTTT. This gives the protein CASSLVGRAPEAFF.